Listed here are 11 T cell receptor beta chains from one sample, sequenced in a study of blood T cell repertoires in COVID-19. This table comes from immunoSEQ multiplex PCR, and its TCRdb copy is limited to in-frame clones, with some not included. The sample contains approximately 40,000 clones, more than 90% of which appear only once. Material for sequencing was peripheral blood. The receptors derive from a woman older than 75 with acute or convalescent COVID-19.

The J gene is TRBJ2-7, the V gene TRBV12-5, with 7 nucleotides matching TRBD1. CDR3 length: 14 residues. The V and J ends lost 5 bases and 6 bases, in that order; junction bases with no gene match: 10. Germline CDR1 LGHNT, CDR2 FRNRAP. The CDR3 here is CASGNDRVKAEQYF. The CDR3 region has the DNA TGTGCTAGTGGTAACGACAGGGTCAAGGCCGAGCAGTACTTC.

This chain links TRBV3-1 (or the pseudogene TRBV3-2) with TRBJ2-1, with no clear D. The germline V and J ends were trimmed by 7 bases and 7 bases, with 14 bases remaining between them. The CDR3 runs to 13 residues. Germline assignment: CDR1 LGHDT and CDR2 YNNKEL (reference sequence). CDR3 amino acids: CASINRSANEQFF. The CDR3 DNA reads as TGTGCCAGCATCAATCGGAGCGCTAATGAGCAGTTCTTC.

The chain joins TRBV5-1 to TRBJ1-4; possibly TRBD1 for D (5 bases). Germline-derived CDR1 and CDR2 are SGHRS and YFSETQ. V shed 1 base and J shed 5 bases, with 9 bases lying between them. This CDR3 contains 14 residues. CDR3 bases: TGCGCCAGCAGCTTGACGACAGCCAATGAAAAACTGTTTTTT. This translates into CASSLTTANEKLFF.

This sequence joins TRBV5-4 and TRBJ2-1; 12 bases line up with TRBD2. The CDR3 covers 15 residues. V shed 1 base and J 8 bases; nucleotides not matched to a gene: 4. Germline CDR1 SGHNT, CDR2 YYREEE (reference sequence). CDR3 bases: TGTGCCAGCAGCTTGATGACTAGCGGGGGCTATGAGCAGTTCTTC. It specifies CASSLMTSGGYEQFF.

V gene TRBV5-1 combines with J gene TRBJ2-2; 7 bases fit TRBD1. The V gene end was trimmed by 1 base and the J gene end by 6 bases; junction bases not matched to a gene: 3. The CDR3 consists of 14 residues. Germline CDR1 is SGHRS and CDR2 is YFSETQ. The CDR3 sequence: CASSLFQGAGELFF. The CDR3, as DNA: TGCGCCAGCAGCTTGTTTCAGGGGGCCGGGGAGCTGTTTTTT. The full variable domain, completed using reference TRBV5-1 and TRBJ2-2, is KAGVTQTPRYLIKTRGQQVTLSCSPISGHRSVSWYQQTPGQGLQFLFEYFSETQRNKGNFPGRFSGRQFSNSRSEMNVSTLELGDSALYLCASSLFQGAGELFFGEGSRLTVL.

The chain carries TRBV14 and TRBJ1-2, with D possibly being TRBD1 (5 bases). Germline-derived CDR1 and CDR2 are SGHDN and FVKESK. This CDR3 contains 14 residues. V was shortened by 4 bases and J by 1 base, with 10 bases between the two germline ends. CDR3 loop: CASSPLTDNYGYTF. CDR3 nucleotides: TGTGCCAGCAGCCCACTGACAGATAACTATGGCTACACCTTC. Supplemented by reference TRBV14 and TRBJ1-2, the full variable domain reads EAGVTQFPSHSVIEKGQTVTLRCDPISGHDNLYWYRRVMGKEIKFLLHFVKESKQDESGMPNNRFLAERTGGTYSTLKVQPAELEDSGVYFCASSPLTDNYGYTFGSGTRLTVV.

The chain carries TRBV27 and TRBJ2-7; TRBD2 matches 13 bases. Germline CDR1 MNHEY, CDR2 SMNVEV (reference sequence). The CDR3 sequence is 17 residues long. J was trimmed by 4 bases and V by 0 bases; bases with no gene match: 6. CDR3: CASSLSSGLAGVYEQYF. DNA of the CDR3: TGTGCCAGCAGTTTATCAAGCGGACTAGCGGGGGTATACGAGCAGTACTTC.

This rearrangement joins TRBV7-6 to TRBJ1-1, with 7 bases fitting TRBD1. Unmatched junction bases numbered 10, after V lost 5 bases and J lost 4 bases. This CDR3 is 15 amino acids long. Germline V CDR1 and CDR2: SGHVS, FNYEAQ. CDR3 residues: CASSLLQGGGTEAFF. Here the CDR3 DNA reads TGTGCCAGCAGCCTCCTCCAGGGGGGAGGCACTGAAGCTTTCTTT.

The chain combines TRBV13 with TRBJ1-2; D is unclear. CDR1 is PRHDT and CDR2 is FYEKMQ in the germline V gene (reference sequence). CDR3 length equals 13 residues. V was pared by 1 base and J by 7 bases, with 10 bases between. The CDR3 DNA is TGTGCCAGCAGCTTAGCGCTGGTAGCTGGCTACACCTTC. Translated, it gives CASSLALVAGYTF.

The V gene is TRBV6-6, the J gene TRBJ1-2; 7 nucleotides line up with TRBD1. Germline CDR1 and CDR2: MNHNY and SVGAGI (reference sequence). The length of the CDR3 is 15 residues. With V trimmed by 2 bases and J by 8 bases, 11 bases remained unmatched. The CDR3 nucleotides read TGTGCCAGCAGTTACGGGGGACAGTCTCCAACGGGCTACACCTTC. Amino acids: CASSYGGQSPTGYTF.

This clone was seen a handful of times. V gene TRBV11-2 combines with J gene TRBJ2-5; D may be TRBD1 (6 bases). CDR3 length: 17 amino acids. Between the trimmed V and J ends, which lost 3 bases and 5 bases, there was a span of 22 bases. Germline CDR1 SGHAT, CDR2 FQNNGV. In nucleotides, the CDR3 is TGTGCCAGCAGCTTCGGCCAACAGGGTCTGCGTGGGGAGACCCAGTACTTC. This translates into CASSFGQQGLRGETQYF.